Below are 26 T cell receptor beta chains sequenced from a single sample in a study of T cells in localized non-small cell lung cancer. Method: immunoSEQ multiplex PCR; TCRdb's copy keeps in-frame clones and lacks some. Counted here are about 82,000 clones, 80% occurring once; the ten biggest clones make up 19%. The sequencing used PBMCs, collected before any cancer treatment. The receptors were gathered from a man aged 40 to 70 with stage II squamous cell lung carcinoma.

The V and J genes are TRBV9 and TRBJ1-5; D gene unclear. The CDR3 spans 15 residues. Trimming stripped 0 bases from V and 2 bases from J, with 9 bases between. Germline CDR1 reads SGDLS; CDR2 reads YYNGEE. CDR3 nucleotides: TGTGCCAGCAGCGTAGCCCCGGACGGCAATCAGCCCCAGCATTTT. It yields the protein CASSVAPDGNQPQHF.

The J gene is TRBJ1-3, the V gene TRBV6-5, with a weak D call TRBD1 (5 bases). V was pared by 6 bases and J by 8 bases, with 14 bases between. Germline assignment: CDR1 MNHEY and CDR2 SVGAGI. This CDR3 region has 13 residues. CDR3 residues: CASSLLRGDTIYF. The CDR3 DNA sequence: TGTGCCAGCAGCCTCCTAAGGGGAGACACCATATATTTT.

The chain links TRBV15 to TRBJ2-7; 8 nucleotides align to TRBD2. Germline lookup yields CDR1 LNHNV and CDR2 YYDKDF (reference sequence). The CDR3 is 16 residues long. The V segment lost 0 bases and the J segment 1 base; nucleotides outside the gene matches: 5. CDR3 loop: CATSRETSGYSYEQYF. The CDR3 DNA sequence: TGTGCCACCAGCAGAGAAACTAGCGGATATTCCTACGAGCAGTACTTC.

The rearrangement uses TRBV5-6 and TRBJ1-5; D remains ambiguous. Between the trimmed V and J ends, which lost 0 bases and 5 bases, there was a span of 3 bases. Germline V gene sequence: CDR1 SGHDT, CDR2 YYEEEE. This CDR3 region has 12 residues. The CDR3 bases are TGTGCCAGCAGCTTGGGGGATCAGCCCCAGCATTTT. It yields the protein CASSLGDQPQHF.

The chain uses TRBV10-3 and TRBJ1-5; D is undetermined. V lost 3 bases, J lost 6 bases, and 12 bases lay in between. The CDR3 runs 14 residues. The V gene's germline CDR1 is ENHRY and CDR2 SYGVKD. The CDR3 bases are TGTGCCATCAGTGACGCAACGTCAAGTCAGCCCCAGCATTTT. Residues: CAISDATSSQPQHF.

The genes are TRBV28 and TRBJ2-2; D may match TRBD1 or TRBD2 (5 bases each). Trimming removed 9 bases at V and 2 bases at J, with 13 bases between. The CDR3 loop spans 14 amino acids. Germline V gene sequence: CDR1 MDHEN, CDR2 SYDVKM. CDR3 region: CASRDGHNTGELFF. DNA of the CDR3: TGTGCCAGTCGGGACGGACATAACACCGGGGAGCTGTTTTTT.

The chain links TRBV11-1 to TRBJ2-1; D uncertain. The CDR3 totals 13 residues. Germline values: CDR1 SGHAT, CDR2 FQDESV (reference sequence). V lost 5 bases, J lost 10 bases, and 15 bases lay in between. The CDR3 DNA reads as TGTGCCAGCAGCCTCGACCTCCTCTGGGAGCAGTTCTTC. It codes for CASSLDLLWEQFF.

This chain uses TRBV30 with TRBJ2-7; 11 bases match TRBD2. The CDR3 has 16 residues. The germline CDR1 and CDR2 sequences are GTSNPN and SVGIG (reference sequence). V was pared by 0 bases and J by 0 bases, with 4 bases of the junction left unmatched. DNA for the CDR3: TGTGCCTGGAGTGTACTAGCGGGGGATACCTCCTACGAGCAGTACTTC. Encoded protein: CAWSVLAGDTSYEQYF.

This chain uses TRBV7-3 with TRBJ2-1, with 9 bases identical to TRBD2. V was clipped by 7 bases and J by 6 bases; unmatched bases: 1. This CDR3 comprises 12 residues. Germline lookup yields CDR1 SGHTA and CDR2 FQGTGA. The CDR3 sequence: CASKLAGNEQFF. In DNA form, the CDR3 reads TGTGCCAGCAAACTAGCGGGCAATGAGCAGTTCTTC.

This clone was counted only a few times. The chain uses TRBV19 and TRBJ2-5; a possible D gene is TRBD2 (5 bases). In germline, CDR1 is LNHDA, CDR2 SQIVND (reference sequence). Trimming left V 10 bases short and J 9 bases short, with 18 bases between. The CDR3 extends over 12 amino acids. The CDR3 loop is CATRTAGRAQYF. The CDR3 DNA is TGTGCCACGAGGACGGCGGGTAGGGCCCAGTACTTC. The variable domain in full, completed from reference TRBV19 and TRBJ2-5, reads DGGITQSPKYLFRKEGQNVTLSCEQNLNHDAMYWYRQDPGQGLRLIYYSQIVNDFQKGDIAEGYSVSREKKESFPLTVTSAQKNPTAFYLCATRTAGRAQYFGPGTRLLVL.

This sequence joins TRBV5-1 and TRBJ2-5; 8 bases line up with TRBD1. CDR3 length: 16 amino acids. Germline V gene sequence: CDR1 SGHRS, CDR2 YFSETQ. Losses at the gene ends were 4 bases for V and 4 bases for J; bases not matched to a gene: 12. The chain's CDR3 is CASSAFPGGLGETQYF. Written as DNA, the CDR3 is TGCGCCAGCAGCGCATTCCCAGGGGGCCTGGGAGAGACCCAGTACTTC.

This rearrangement joins TRBV2 to TRBJ1-5; D is unresolved. This CDR3 is built from 14 residues. Trimming removed 9 bases from V and 0 bases from J, with 12 bases in between. Germline loops: CDR1 SNHLY, CDR2 FYNNEI. The CDR3 sequence is CASGGQSSNQPQHF. Here the CDR3 DNA reads TGTGCCAGTGGAGGGCAGAGTAGCAATCAGCCCCAGCATTTT.

The gene calls are TRBV6-6 and TRBJ1-2; a possible D gene is TRBD1 (6 bases). The CDR3 has 14 amino acids. V lost 8 bases to trimming and J lost 8 bases, with 21 bases between them. Germline-derived CDR1 and CDR2 are MNHNY and SVGAGI (reference sequence). Here the CDR3 reads CASLQGIRSRGYTF. CDR3 DNA: TGTGCCAGCCTACAGGGAATTCGCAGCAGGGGCTACACCTTC.

The chain employs TRBV4-3 and TRBJ2-3; D gene ambiguous. The CDR3 has 14 amino acids. V lost 5 bases and J lost 0, with 9 bases in between. CDR1 and CDR2 (germline): LGHNA, YSLEER. CDR3 sequence: CASSWTKSTDTQYF. Here the CDR3 DNA reads TGCGCCAGCAGCTGGACCAAGAGCACAGATACGCAGTATTTT.

J is TRBJ2-5 and V is TRBV18, with 11 bases matching TRBD2. The CDR3 has 16 residues. From germline, CDR1 is KGHSH and CDR2 LQKENI. The V gene end was trimmed by 2 bases and the J gene end by 7 bases; junction bases not matched to a gene: 9. The CDR3 DNA follows: TGTGCCAGCTCACCAGGGACTAGCGGAACTCGGGGGACCCAGTACTTC. Protein product: CASSPGTSGTRGTQYF.

The rearrangement joins TRBV15 to TRBJ1-5, with TRBD1 as a possible D gene (5 bases). V lost 0 bases, J lost 5 bases, and 11 bases lay in between. The CDR3 is 15 residues long. Germline V gene lookup returns CDR1 LNHNV and CDR2 YYDKDF (reference sequence). CDR3 loop: CATSRDGQGHQPQHF. The CDR3 nucleotides are TGTGCCACCAGCAGAGATGGGCAGGGCCATCAGCCCCAGCATTTT.

The rearrangement uses TRBV18 and TRBJ1-1; D is uncertain. Germline lookup yields CDR1 KGHSH and CDR2 LQKENI. This CDR3 is 13 amino acids long. V lost 2 bases, J lost 1 base, and 5 bases lay in between. The CDR3 spells CASSPNGNTEAFF. CDR3 coding DNA: TGTGCCAGCTCACCAAATGGGAACACTGAAGCTTTCTTT.

This clone came up once. The chain links TRBV6-6 to TRBJ2-7, with 9 bases matching TRBD1. J lost 5 bases, V lost 10 bases, and 3 bases had no gene match. Germline-derived CDR1 and CDR2 are MNHNY and SVGAGI (reference sequence). This CDR3 is 11 amino acids long. The CDR3 region has the DNA TGTGCCACAGGACAGGGGAACGAGCAGTACTTC. Translating it yields CATGQGNEQYF.

The chain carries TRBV11-2 and TRBJ1-6; 7 bases agree with TRBD1. The CDR3 length is 16 residues. The V gene end was trimmed by 1 base and the J gene end by 7 bases; junction bases not matched to a gene: 7. Germline CDR1 reads SGHAT; CDR2 reads FQNNGV. CDR3 in DNA: TGTGCCAGCAGCTTAGGTCCGGGGACAGAGAATTCACCCCTCCACTTT. It encodes CASSLGPGTENSPLHF. Variable domain in full (rest from reference TRBV11-2 and TRBJ1-6): EAGVAQSPRYKIIEKRQSVAFWCNPISGHATLYWYQQILGQGPKLLIQFQNNGVVDDSQLPKDRFSAERLKGVDSTLKIQPAKLEDSAVYLCASSLGPGTENSPLHFGNGTRLTVT.

This chain joins TRBV6-1 and TRBJ2-7, with 7 bases that match TRBD1. After removal of 0 bases from V and 6 bases from J, the junction contained 8 bases not matched to a gene. There are 15 residues in the CDR3. Germline V gives CDR1 MNHNS, CDR2 SASEGT. CDR3 sequence: CASSEARTGSREQYF. In DNA form, the CDR3 reads TGTGCCAGCAGTGAAGCCCGGACAGGATCACGCGAGCAGTACTTC.

The chain is built from TRBV29-1 and TRBJ2-1; TRBD1 agrees at 7 bases. Germline CDR1 SQVTM, CDR2 ANQGSEA. V was pared by 2 bases and J by 8 bases, with 6 bases of the junction left unmatched. The CDR3 is made up of 13 amino acids. CDR3 sequence (DNA): TGCAGCGTTGAAAAGGGGGCGCGAGATGAGCAGTTCTTC. This encodes CSVEKGARDEQFF.

The chain has TRBV6-1 and TRBJ2-7, with TRBD2 matching 14 bases. Germline CDR1 reads MNHNS; CDR2 reads SASEGT. The V and J ends lost 6 bases and 6 bases, in that order; junction bases with no gene match: 4. This CDR3 comprises 14 residues. The CDR3 spells CASRGLAGVREQYF. The DNA of the CDR3 is TGTGCCAGCAGGGGACTAGCGGGAGTTCGCGAGCAGTACTTC.

In its sample, this clone was seen once. The gene calls are TRBV7-2 and TRBJ1-1; D gene unclear. The CDR3 runs 13 residues. Germline V CDR1 and CDR2: SGHTA, FQGNSA. The ends were cut back, 4 bases at V and 6 bases at J, with 12 bases in the middle. Here the CDR3 reads CASSSQMEAEAFF. The CDR3 region has the DNA TGTGCCAGCAGCTCCCAGATGGAGGCTGAAGCTTTCTTT.

The rearrangement links TRBV5-6 to TRBJ2-1; 8 bases are a match to TRBD2. CDR3 length: 16 amino acids. The V gene end was trimmed by 2 bases and the J gene end by 7 bases; junction bases not matched to a gene: 11. In germline, CDR1 is SGHDT, CDR2 YYEEEE. In nucleotides, the CDR3 is TGTGCCAGCAGCTTTATGACCGGGAGGGCGGGGAATGAGCAGTTCTTC. Protein product: CASSFMTGRAGNEQFF.

This rearrangement joins TRBV28 to TRBJ2-3; 11 bases match TRBD2. The CDR3 runs 15 residues. Germline assignment: CDR1 MDHEN and CDR2 SYDVKM. V was pared by 6 bases and J by 2 bases, with 4 bases of the junction left unmatched. DNA for the CDR3: TGTGCCAGCAGGGGACTAGCGGCGAACACAGATACGCAGTATTTT. The encoded protein is CASRGLAANTDTQYF.

This clone was found many times. The V and J genes are TRBV5-4 and TRBJ2-2; D is uncertain. Germline loops: CDR1 SGHNT, CDR2 YYREEE (reference sequence). The CDR3 spans 14 residues. The V end was cut by 3 bases, the J end by 3 bases, with 9 bases between. CDR3 residues: CASSWGLDTGELFF. The CDR3 DNA follows: TGTGCCAGCAGCTGGGGTTTGGACACCGGGGAGCTGTTTTTT. Full variable domain (missing parts from reference TRBV5-4 and TRBJ2-2): ETGVTQSPTHLIKTRGQQVTLRCSSQSGHNTVSWYQQALGQGPQFIFQYYREEENGRGNFPPRFSGLQFPNYSSELNVNALELDDSALYLCASSWGLDTGELFFGEGSRLTVL.